This passage covers 11 T cell receptor beta chains from one sample sequenced in a study of T cells after yellow fever vaccination. TCRdb re-derived calls from the 5' RACE reads in MiXCR, one entry per CDR3 protein. This sample has some 260,000 distinct CDR3 sequences, with approximately 5.2% found just once. Sequencing was performed on CD4+ T cells sorted from PBMCs, taken on the day of the yellow fever booster vaccination. These receptors originate from a man aged 18 to 29 who received the YFV17D yellow fever vaccine.

The sample holds a few counts of this clonotype. The rearrangement links TRBV7-3 to TRBJ2-3; 11 bases line up with TRBD2. Germline-derived CDR1 and CDR2 are SGHTA and FQGTGA. The CDR3 covers 17 residues. V lost 4 bases, J lost 1 base, and 7 bases stayed unmatched. CDR3 DNA sequence: TGTGCCAGCAGCTACCTCCTAGCGGGGGGATGCACAGATACGCAGTATTTT. It encodes CASSYLLAGGCTDTQYF.

The chain recombines TRBV12-3 or TRBV12-4 with TRBJ1-2; maybe TRBD1 (5 bases). The CDR3 length is 14 residues. V lost 3 bases and J 6 bases, leaving 14 bases between the germline ends. CDR3 sequence reads: CASSFRGGNHGYTF. CDR3 nucleotides: TGTGCCAGCAGTTTCCGGGGGGGGAATCATGGCTACACCTTC.

The J gene is TRBJ2-4, the V gene TRBV20-1; the D is unclear. The CDR3 is made up of 15 amino acids. Trimming pared 1 base from V and 0 bases from J, leaving 10 bases between. Looked up from germline, CDR1 is DFQATT and CDR2 is SNEGSKA (reference sequence). CDR3 bases: TGCAGTGCTAGAGCTCAGCTGCTAGCCAAAAACATTCAGTACTTC. It is translated as CSARAQLLAKNIQYF.

This clonotype was detected many times. This chain uses TRBV6-6 with TRBJ2-3, with 9 bases identical to TRBD2. This CDR3 has 15 residues. The V segment lost 5 bases and the J segment 2 bases; nucleotides outside the gene matches: 5. From germline, CDR1 is MNHNY and CDR2 SVGAGI (reference sequence). This CDR3 is CASSKAGGFTDTQYF. The CDR3 nucleotides read TGTGCCAGCAGTAAAGCGGGGGGCTTCACAGATACGCAGTATTTT.

This clonotype was seen a few times. The J gene is TRBJ2-7, the V gene TRBV20-1; 11 nucleotides align to TRBD2. V trimming: 2 bases; J trimming: 4 bases; junction bases outside the gene matches: 4. Germline assignment: CDR1 DFQATT and CDR2 SNEGSKA (reference sequence). This CDR3 comprises 14 residues. CDR3 loop: CSARYSGGAYEQYV. The CDR3 DNA reads as TGCAGTGCTAGATATAGCGGGGGGGCTTACGAGCAGTACGTC.

This clonotype was seen a handful of times. The rearrangement uses TRBV12-3 or TRBV12-4 and TRBJ1-2; D not resolved. CDR3 length: 11 amino acids. The V gene lost 6 bases and the J gene lost 8 bases, with 10 bases spanning the gap. The CDR3 spells CASSNYQGYTF. CDR3 sequence (DNA): TGTGCCAGCAGCAATTACCAGGGCTACACCTTC.

The chain combines TRBV12-3 or TRBV12-4 with TRBJ1-1, with D possibly matching TRBD1 (6 bases). The CDR3 consists of 15 residues. The V end was cut by 4 bases, the J end by 0 bases, with 12 bases between. CDR3 residues: CASSSYRALNTEAFF. CDR3 in DNA: TGTGCCAGCAGTTCCTACAGGGCCCTGAACACTGAAGCTTTCTTT.

At least ten counts were recorded for this clonotype. The gene calls are TRBV5-1 and TRBJ2-5; 9 nucleotides align to TRBD2. Trimming at V came to 2 bases and at J to 3 bases, leaving 11 bases not matched to a gene. The CDR3 consists of 17 residues. Germline loops: CDR1 SGHRS, CDR2 YFSETQ. CDR3 in amino acids: CASSFTRVSGGKETQYF. The CDR3 coding sequence is TGCGCCAGCAGCTTTACCCGAGTTAGCGGGGGCAAAGAGACCCAGTACTTC.

This clonotype has a handful of counts. The chain recombines TRBV5-1 with TRBJ2-5; TRBD1 aligns across 8 bases. This CDR3 spans 14 amino acids. J lost 5 bases, V lost 7 bases, and 10 bases had no gene match. The V gene's germline CDR1 is SGHRS and CDR2 YFSETQ. The DNA of the CDR3 is TGCGCCAGCCGACAGGGGTTAGTAACGGAGACCCAGTACTTC. Protein product: CASRQGLVTETQYF.

This clonotype appeared a few times. The V call is TRBV18, the J call TRBJ2-3; D is possibly TRBD1 (6 bases). This CDR3 has 15 residues. V shed 2 bases and J shed 2 bases, with 11 bases lying between them. Germline V lookup: CDR1 KGHSH, CDR2 LQKENI. Here the CDR3 reads CASSPSRTDTDTQYF. For the CDR3, the DNA is TGTGCCAGCTCACCAAGTCGGACAGACACAGATACGCAGTATTTT.

The chain uses TRBV18 and TRBJ1-1; a weak D match, TRBD1 (6 bases). The germline V and J ends were trimmed by 8 bases and 5 bases, with 15 bases remaining between them. The length of the CDR3 is 13 residues. The V gene's germline CDR1 is KGHSH and CDR2 LQKENI. The CDR3 sequence: CASTWTDGTEAFF. CDR3 nucleotide sequence: TGTGCCAGCACCTGGACAGACGGGACTGAAGCTTTCTTT.